This entry lists 8 T cell receptor beta chains sequenced from one sample in a study of cytomegalovirus exposure and HLA in healthy donors. Some clones are missing from TCRdb's copy, which holds only in-frame ones; the method was immunoSEQ multiplex PCR. The table shows 65,000 to 85,000 clones, with 85% to 95% occurring only once. The sequencing input was PBMCs. Receptors originate from a woman younger than 35 in good health and CMV-seronegative.

The chain employs TRBV28 and TRBJ2-7, with 8 bases lining up with TRBD1. J was trimmed by 5 bases and V by 2 bases; bases with no gene match: 8. Looked up from germline, CDR1 is MDHEN and CDR2 is SYDVKM. The CDR3 is 15 amino acids. The CDR3 loop is CASSLGGQGADEQYF. Here the CDR3 DNA reads TGTGCCAGCAGTTTAGGAGGGCAGGGGGCGGACGAGCAGTACTTC.

V is TRBV15 and J is TRBJ2-7; 10 bases agree with TRBD2. The CDR3 loop spans 17 amino acids. The junction had 16 bases not matched to a gene; V was cut back by 4 bases and J by 7 bases. Looked up from germline, CDR1 is LNHNV and CDR2 is YYDKDF (reference sequence). The CDR3 sequence is CATSKSPLAGALREQYF. The CDR3 DNA follows: TGTGCCACCAGCAAATCACCTCTAGCGGGGGCCCTGAGGGAGCAGTACTTC.

This chain uses TRBV6-1 with TRBJ1-6; tentative D call: TRBD1 (6 bases). The CDR3 has 14 amino acids. The V gene lost 1 base and the J gene lost 5 bases, with 6 bases spanning the gap. CDR1 and CDR2 from the germline V gene are MNHNS and SASEGT. The chain's CDR3 is CASSEGQDNSPLHF. The CDR3 DNA is TGTGCCAGCAGTGAAGGACAGGATAATTCACCCCTCCACTTT.

As concerns this clone: Other DNA sequences in the same sample also yield this CDR3. The chain links TRBV9 to TRBJ2-1; 7 bases match TRBD2. CDR3 size: 15 residues. V lost 0 bases and J lost 2; bases outside the gene matches: 2. Germline V lookup: CDR1 SGDLS, CDR2 YYNGEE. CDR3: CASSVGAGAYNEQFF. CDR3 nucleotide sequence: TGTGCCAGCAGCGTAGGGGCGGGGGCCTACAATGAGCAGTTCTTC.

A word on this clone: At the DNA level, this CDR3 is encoded by other sequences in the same sample as well. The chain employs TRBV4-1 and TRBJ2-7; TRBD1 agrees at 8 bases. CDR3 length equals 14 residues. J was trimmed by 3 bases and V by 1 base; bases with no gene match: 2. Germline V gene data show CDR1 as MGHRA and CDR2 as YSYEKL. The CDR3 reads CASSQVGQGYEQYF. The CDR3 DNA follows: TGCGCCAGCAGCCAAGTTGGACAGGGCTACGAGCAGTACTTC.

Here the CDR3 reads CSPRVKGAAFF. In DNA form, the CDR3 reads TGCAGCCCGCGGGTTAAGGGGGCGGCTTTCTTT. The rearrangement links TRBV29-1 to TRBJ1-1; TRBD1 matches at 7 bases. This CDR3 contains 11 residues. With 8 bases clipped from V and 11 bases from J, the junction kept 11 bases outside the gene matches. Germline V gene data show CDR1 as SQVTM and CDR2 as ANQGSEA. Using reference TRBV29-1 and TRBJ1-1 for the parts outside the CDR3, the full variable domain is SAVISQKPSRDICQRGTSLTIQCQVDSQVTMMFWYRQQPGQSLTLIATANQGSEATYESGFVIDKFPISRPNLTFSTLTVSNMSPEDSSIYLCSPRVKGAAFFGQGTRLTVV.

The chain combines TRBV5-1 with TRBJ2-5; 7 bases match TRBD2. The V gene end was trimmed by 3 bases and the J gene end by 5 bases; junction bases not matched to a gene: 10. CDR1 SGHRS and CDR2 YFSETQ come from the germline V gene. The CDR3 contains 15 residues. CDR3 in amino acids: CASSYGPSGGETQYF. CDR3 DNA sequence: TGCGCCAGCAGCTATGGACCGTCCGGGGGGGAGACCCAGTACTTC.

The rearrangement uses TRBV5-1 and TRBJ1-1; unclear D gene. This CDR3 is built from 14 residues. Germline CDR1 is SGHRS and CDR2 is YFSETQ. V was clipped by 4 bases and J by 7 bases, with 17 bases between them. As DNA, the CDR3 is TGCGCCAGCAGCCCAGAAGGAGCGAGACTTGAAGCTTTCTTT. Its protein is CASSPEGARLEAFF. The full variable domain, rest sourced from reference TRBV5-1 and TRBJ1-1, is KAGVTQTPRYLIKTRGQQVTLSCSPISGHRSVSWYQQTPGQGLQFLFEYFSETQRNKGNFPGRFSGRQFSNSRSEMNVSTLELGDSALYLCASSPEGARLEAFFGQGTRLTVV.